This TCR beta chain was documented in a study of response to subunit inactivated influenza vaccine. Points from the study as a whole: The authors put forward the suggestion that each seasonal influenza vaccination may bring in only a limited number of new T cells.

This clonotype was recorded a few times. Its target is unknown. The V segment lost 1 base and the J segment 0 bases; nucleotides outside the gene matches: 8. The CDR3 length is 18 residues. Germline lookup yields CDR1 SGHRS and CDR2 YFSETQ. TCRdb ran MiXCR on the RT-PCR reads and lists one entry per CDR3 protein. The sample lists under 950,000 distinct CDR3 sequences; around 21% were seen once. Sequencing used PBMCs from blood, obtained about 5 days after vaccination. The origin of this receptor is a man aged 45-60 years who received an inactivated influenza vaccine. This chain links TRBV5-1 with TRBJ2-3; 10 nucleotides match TRBD2. The CDR3 DNA sequence: TGCGCCAGCAGCTTGTCGGCTAGCGGGGGACCTAGCACAGATACGCAGTATTTT. Residues: CASSLSASGGPSTDTQYF.